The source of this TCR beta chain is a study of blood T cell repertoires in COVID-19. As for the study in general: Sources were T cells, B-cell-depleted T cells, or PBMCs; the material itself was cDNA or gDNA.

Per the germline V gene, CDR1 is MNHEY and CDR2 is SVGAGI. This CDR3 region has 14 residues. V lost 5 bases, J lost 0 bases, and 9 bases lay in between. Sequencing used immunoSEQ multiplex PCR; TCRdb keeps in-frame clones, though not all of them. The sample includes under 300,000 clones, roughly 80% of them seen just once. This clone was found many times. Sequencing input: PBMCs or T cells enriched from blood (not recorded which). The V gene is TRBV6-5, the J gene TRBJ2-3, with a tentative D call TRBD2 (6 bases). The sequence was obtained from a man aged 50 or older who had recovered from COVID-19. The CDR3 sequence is CASSPLASTDTQYF. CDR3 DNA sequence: TGTGCCAGCAGTCCACTAGCTAGCACAGATACGCAGTATTTT.